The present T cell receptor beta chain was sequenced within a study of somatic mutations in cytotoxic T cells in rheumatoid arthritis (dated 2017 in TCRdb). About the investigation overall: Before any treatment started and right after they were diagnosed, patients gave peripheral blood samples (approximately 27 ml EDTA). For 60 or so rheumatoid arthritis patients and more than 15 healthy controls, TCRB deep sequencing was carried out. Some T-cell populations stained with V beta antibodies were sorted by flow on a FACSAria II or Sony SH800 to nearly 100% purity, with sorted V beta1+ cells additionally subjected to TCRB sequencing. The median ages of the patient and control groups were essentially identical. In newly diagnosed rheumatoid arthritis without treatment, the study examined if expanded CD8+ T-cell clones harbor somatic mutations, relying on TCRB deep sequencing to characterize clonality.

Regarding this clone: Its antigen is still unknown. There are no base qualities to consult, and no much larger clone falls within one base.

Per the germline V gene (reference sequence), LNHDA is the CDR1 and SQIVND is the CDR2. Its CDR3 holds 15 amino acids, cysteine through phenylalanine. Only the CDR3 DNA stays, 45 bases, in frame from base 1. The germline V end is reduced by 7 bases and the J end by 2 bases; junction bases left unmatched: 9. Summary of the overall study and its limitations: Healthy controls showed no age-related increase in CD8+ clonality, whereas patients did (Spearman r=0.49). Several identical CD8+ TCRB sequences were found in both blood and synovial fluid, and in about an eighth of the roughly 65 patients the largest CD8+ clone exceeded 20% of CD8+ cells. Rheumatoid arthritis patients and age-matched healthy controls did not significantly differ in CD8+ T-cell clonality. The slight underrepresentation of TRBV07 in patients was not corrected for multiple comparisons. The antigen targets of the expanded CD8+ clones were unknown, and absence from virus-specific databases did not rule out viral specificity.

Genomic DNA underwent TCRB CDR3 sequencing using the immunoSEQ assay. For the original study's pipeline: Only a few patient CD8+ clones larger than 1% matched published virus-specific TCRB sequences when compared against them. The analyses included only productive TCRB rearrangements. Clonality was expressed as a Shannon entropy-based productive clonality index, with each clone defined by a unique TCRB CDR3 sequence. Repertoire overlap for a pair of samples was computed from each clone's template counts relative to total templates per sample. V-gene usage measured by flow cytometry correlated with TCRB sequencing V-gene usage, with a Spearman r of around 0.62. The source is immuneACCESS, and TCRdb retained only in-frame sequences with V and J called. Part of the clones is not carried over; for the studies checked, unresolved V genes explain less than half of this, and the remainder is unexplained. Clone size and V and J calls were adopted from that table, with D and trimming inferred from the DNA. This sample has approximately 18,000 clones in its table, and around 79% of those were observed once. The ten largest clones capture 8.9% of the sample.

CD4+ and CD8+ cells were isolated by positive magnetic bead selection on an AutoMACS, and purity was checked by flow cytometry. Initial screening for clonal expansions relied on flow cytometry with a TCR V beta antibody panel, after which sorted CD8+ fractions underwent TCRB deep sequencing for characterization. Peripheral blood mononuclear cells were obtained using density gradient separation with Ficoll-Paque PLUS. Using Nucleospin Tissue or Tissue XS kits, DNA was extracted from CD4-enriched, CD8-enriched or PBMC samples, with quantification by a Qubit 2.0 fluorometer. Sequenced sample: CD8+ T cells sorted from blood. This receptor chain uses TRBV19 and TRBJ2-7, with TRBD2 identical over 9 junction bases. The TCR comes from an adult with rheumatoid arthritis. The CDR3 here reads CASTPETSGTYEQYF. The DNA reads TGTGCCAGTACCCCGGAGACTAGCGGAACCTACGAGCAGTACTTC.